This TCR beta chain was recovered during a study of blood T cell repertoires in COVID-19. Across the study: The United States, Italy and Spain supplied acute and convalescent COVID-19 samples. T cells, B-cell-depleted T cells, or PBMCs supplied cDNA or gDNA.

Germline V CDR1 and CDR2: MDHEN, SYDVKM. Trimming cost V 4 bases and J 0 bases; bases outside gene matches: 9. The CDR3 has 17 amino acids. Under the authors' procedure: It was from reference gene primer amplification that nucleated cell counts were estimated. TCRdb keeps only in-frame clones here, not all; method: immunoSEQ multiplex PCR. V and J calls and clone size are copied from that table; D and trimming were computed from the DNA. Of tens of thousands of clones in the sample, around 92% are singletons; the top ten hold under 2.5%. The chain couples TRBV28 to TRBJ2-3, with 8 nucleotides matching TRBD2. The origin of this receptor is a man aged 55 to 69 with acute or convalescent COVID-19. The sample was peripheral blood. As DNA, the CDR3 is TGTGCCAGCAGTTGGGCTGGGGTAGCGGGGAGCACAGATACGCAGTATTTT. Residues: CASSWAGVAGSTDTQYF.